The present entry profiles one T cell receptor (beta chain) with its context. The data were taken from a study of blood T cell repertoires in COVID-19. Study background: Sites across the United States, Italy and Spain contributed samples from acute and convalescent COVID-19.

The CDR3 is made up of 14 amino acids. V was shortened by 4 bases and J by 5 bases, with 13 bases between the two germline ends. Germline CDR1 and CDR2: SGHRS and YFSETQ. The table came from immunoSEQ multiplex PCR; TCRdb's copy has only in-frame clones and leaves some out. The sample yields roughly 73,000 clones, about 88% seen once. Sequenced material: peripheral blood. The TCR sequence derives from a man older than 75 with acute or convalescent COVID-19. The gene calls are TRBV5-1 and TRBJ2-1; D not resolved. The CDR3 protein is CASSLETHNNEQFF. The CDR3 DNA follows: TGCGCCAGCAGCCTGGAGACTCATAACAATGAGCAGTTCTTC.